This T cell receptor (beta chain) was identified in a study of Ad26.COV2.S vaccination and SARS-CoV-2 variants. Background on the study: The donor was enrolled in the Ad26.COV2.S arm of the COV1001 trial. Ad26.COV2.S, an intramuscular injection, was given once or twice 56 days apart.

Treatment of the sample: around 19 received Ad26.COV2.S at low or high dose, single or two shots; 5 received placebo; per-sample allocation not given. Day 63 following the first vaccine or placebo injection was when the samples were taken. Boston supplied an adult donor aged 18-55 years. Only in-frame clones appear in the TCRdb table, and some are missing; sequencing was by immunoSEQ multiplex PCR. The sample yields 400,000 to 450,000 clones, about 92% seen once. Germline V lookup: CDR1 MNHEY, CDR2 SVGAGI. This CDR3 region has 13 residues. V gave up 2 bases and J gave up 1 base, with 5 bases separating them.

The receptor was isolated from a person between 18 and 65 years old who received the Ad26.COV2.S COVID-19 vaccine or a placebo. Sequencing used peripheral blood, obtained in a trial of Ad26.COV2.S vaccine versus placebo. V usage is TRBV6-5 and J usage is TRBJ1-1, with no clear D. This CDR3 reads CASSYDRNTEAFF. CDR3 DNA sequence: TGTGCCAGCAGTTACGACCGGAACACTGAAGCTTTCTTT.